These T cell receptor beta chains were read from a single sample in a study of blood T cells in healthy people across ages. TCRdb re-analysed the 5' RACE reads in MiXCR, keeping a single row per CDR3 protein. The data show some 760,000 distinct CDR3 sequences, just under 25% seen once. This same sample was also part of a study on T cells of mothers and their children.

Specimen: blood. All receptors come from a boy between 5 and 17 years old in good health. Each CDR3 is given with its conserved first and last residue. Fields, in order: V gene, J gene, clone size, D gene, CDR3 protein, CDR3 DNA. D genes are given only for firm matches. Rows may omit the clone size; those that give it use once, few, many or a size class.

V: TRBV5-1
J: TRBJ2-7
size: few
D: TRBD1
CDR3: CASSWEPGQGREEQYF
DNA: TGCGCCAGCAGCTGGGAGCCGGGACAGGGGCGAGAGGAGCAGTACTTC

V: TRBV6-1
J: TRBJ2-5
size: few
D: TRBD2
CDR3: CASGTSGIQETQYF
DNA: TGTGCCAGCGGGACTAGCGGGATCCAAGAGACCCAGTACTTC

V: TRBV20-1
J: TRBJ2-3
size: NA
D: NA
CDR3: CSAATAPTDTQYF
DNA: TGCAGTGCTGCGACGGCCCCTACAGATACGCAGTATTTT

V: TRBV5-1
J: TRBJ2-7
size: few
D: TRBD2
CDR3: CASSSLTSGSTEQYF
DNA: TGCGCCAGCTCCTCTTTAACTAGCGGGAGTACCGAGCAGTACTTC

V: TRBV20-1
J: TRBJ2-3
size: NA
D: NA
CDR3: CSAPMDTQYF
DNA: TGCAGTGCTCCCATGGATACGCAGTATTTT

V: TRBV6-5
J: TRBJ2-7
size: few
D: TRBD2
CDR3: CASSSTPTSGGGYEQYF
DNA: TGTGCCAGCAGTTCTACTCCGACTAGCGGGGGTGGCTACGAGCAGTACTTC

V: TRBV6-6
J: TRBJ2-5
size: NA
D: NA
CDR3: CASTKGLAGWEETQYF
DNA: TGTGCCAGCACCAAAGGCCTTGCGGGATGGGAAGAGACCCAGTACTTC

V: TRBV11-3
J: TRBJ1-1
size: NA
D: TRBD1
CDR3: CASSSTDRGFTEAFF
DNA: TGTGCCAGCAGCTCCACTGACAGGGGGTTCACTGAAGCTTTCTTT

V: TRBV4-3
J: TRBJ2-5
size: NA
D: NA
CDR3: CASSQELAGSGETQYF
DNA: TGCGCCAGCAGCCAAGAACTAGCTGGGTCGGGGGAGACCCAGTACTTC

V: TRBV4-1
J: TRBJ2-1
size: NA
D: TRBD2
CDR3: CASSQLTSGRWEQFF
DNA: TGCGCCAGCAGCCAGTTGACTAGCGGGAGATGGGAGCAGTTCTTC

V: TRBV4-3
J: TRBJ1-3
size: NA
D: NA
CDR3: CASSQDWQPGNTIYF
DNA: TGCGCCAGCAGCCAAGATTGGCAACCTGGAAACACCATATATTTT

V: TRBV29-1
J: TRBJ2-3
size: few
D: NA
CDR3: CSVGGVQTDTQYF
DNA: TGCAGCGTTGGCGGGGTTCAAACAGATACGCAGTATTTT

V: TRBV5-1
J: TRBJ2-3
size: few
D: TRBD2
CDR3: CASSHRLADTTDTQYF
DNA: TGCGCCAGCAGCCACCGACTAGCGGATACCACAGATACGCAGTATTTT

V: TRBV28
J: TRBJ2-5
size: few
D: NA
CDR3: CASNHREGETQYF
DNA: TGTGCCAGCAATCACAGGGAGGGAGAGACCCAGTACTTC

V: TRBV7-9
J: TRBJ2-7
size: few
D: NA
CDR3: CASSLASGGLSYEQYF
DNA: TGTGCCAGCAGCTTAGCTTCTGGGGGCTTGTCCTACGAGCAGTACTTC

V: TRBV2
J: TRBJ2-1
size: few
D: NA
CDR3: CASSEQDTATYNEQFF
DNA: TGTGCCAGCAGTGAACAGGATACGGCTACTTACAATGAGCAGTTCTTC